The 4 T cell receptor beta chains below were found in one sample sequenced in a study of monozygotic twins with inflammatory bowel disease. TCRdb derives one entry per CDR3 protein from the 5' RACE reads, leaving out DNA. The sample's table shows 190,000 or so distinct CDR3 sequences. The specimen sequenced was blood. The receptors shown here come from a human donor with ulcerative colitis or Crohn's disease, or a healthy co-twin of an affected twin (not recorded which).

This CDR3 reads CASSLGRATDTQYF. The chain employs TRBV12-3 or TRBV12-4 and TRBJ2-3. This CDR3 spans 14 amino acids.

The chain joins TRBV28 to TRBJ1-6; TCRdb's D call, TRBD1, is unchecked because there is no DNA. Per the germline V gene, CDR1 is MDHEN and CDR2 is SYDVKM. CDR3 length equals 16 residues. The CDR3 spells CASSPGGSSYNSPLHF.

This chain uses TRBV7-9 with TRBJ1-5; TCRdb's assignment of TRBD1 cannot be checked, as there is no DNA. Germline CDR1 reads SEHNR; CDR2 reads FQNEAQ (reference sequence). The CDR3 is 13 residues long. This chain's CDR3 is CASSNREDQPQHF. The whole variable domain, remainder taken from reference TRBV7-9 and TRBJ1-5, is DTGVSQNPRHKITKRGQNVTFRCDPISEHNRLYWYRQTLGQGPEFLTYFQNEAQLEKSRLLSDRFSAERPKGSFSTLEIQRTEQGDSAMYLCASSNREDQPQHFGDGTRLSIL.

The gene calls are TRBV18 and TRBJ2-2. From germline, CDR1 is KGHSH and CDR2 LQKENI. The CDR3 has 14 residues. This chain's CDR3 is CASSPASNTGELFF.